This T cell receptor beta chain was recovered during a study of OX40 agonist ivuxolimab in advanced cancers. Trimming took 1 base from V and 8 from J; bases not matched to a gene: 4. Germline V gene sequence: CDR1 LNHDA, CDR2 SQIVND (reference sequence). The CDR3 covers 13 residues. Repertoires were generated with immunoSEQ multiplex PCR, while TCRdb's copy carries only in-frame clones and drops some. This sample has 48,000 or so clones, with 70% to 90% found just once. The chain joins TRBV19 to TRBJ1-2; TRBD1 matches at 7 bases. This clonotype originated in an adult with an advanced solid tumor such as melanoma, head and neck, liver or kidney cancer. Sequences were derived from CD4+ or CD8+ T cells sorted from blood, sampled in a trial of the OX40 agonist ivuxolimab. The CDR3 DNA sequence: TGTGCCAGTAGTATAGCAGGGGGTGAAGGCTACACCTTC. This translates into CASSIAGGEGYTF.